The T cell receptor (beta chain) under discussion was sequenced for a study of neoadjuvant anti-PD-1 for oral cavity cancer. PBMCs were not maintained or expanded in culture before analysis. From germline, CDR1 is LNHDA and CDR2 SQIVND (reference sequence). Germline trimming cut 5 bases from V and 1 base from J; bases unmatched to any gene: 8. This CDR3 is 16 amino acids long. Blood libraries mostly used around 0.45 ug genomic DNA, six replicates each. Libraries were prepared by immunoSEQ multiplex PCR; TCRdb keeps only in-frame clonotypes and omits some of them. The sample lists over 15,000 clones; roughly 62% were seen once.

This receptor was taken from a person aged 35-80 years with oral cavity squamous cell carcinoma. The source material was PBMCs, sampled before nivolumab (anti-PD-1) treatment. The chain combines TRBV19 with TRBJ2-4; 7 bases line up with TRBD2. The CDR3: CASSLLAMGAKNIQYF. The CDR3 region has the DNA TGTGCCAGTAGTCTACTAGCGATGGGGGCCAAAAACATTCAGTACTTC. Combining the CDR3 with reference TRBV19 and TRBJ2-4 gives the whole variable domain DGGITQSPKYLFRKEGQNVTLSCEQNLNHDAMYWYRQDPGQGLRLIYYSQIVNDFQKGDIAEGYSVSREKKESFPLTVTSAQKNPTAFYLCASSLLAMGAKNIQYFGAGTRLSVL.